Listed here are 9 T cell receptor beta chains from one sample, sequenced in a study of vaccination effects on CD4 cells after COVID-19 (dated 2022 in TCRdb). To identify antigen-specific CD4+ T cell clonotypes by their expansion, the ViraFEST assay first stimulated PBMC with viral peptide pools and then applied TCR sequencing. After around ten days of culture, CD4+ T cells were isolated with the EasySep CD4+ T cell isolation kit. PCR-confirmed SARS-CoV-2 infection had occurred in convalescent patients between March and December 2020, before the Alpha, Beta and Delta variants emerged in the United States. No cognate antigen is known for these TCRs. The library came from the immunoSEQ multiplex PCR assay. The source is immuneACCESS, and TCRdb retained only in-frame sequences with V and J called. Part of the clones is not carried over; for the studies checked, unresolved V genes explain less than half of this, and the remainder is unexplained. The sample contains about 36,000 clones, approximately 78% of them found a single time. The top ten constitute 15% to 20% of the sample.

The sample in question was CD4+ T cells from PBMCs cultured with HCoV-NL63 spike peptides, obtained before COVID-19 vaccination. Read against the paper, the sample's cell subset or site label means: HCoV-NL63 spike overlapping peptide pool stimulation. These receptors all stem from a human donor who had a prior SARS-CoV-2 infection.

The gene calls are TRBV11-2 and TRBJ1-3; D is unclear. V lost 3 bases, J lost 2 bases, and 8 bases lay in between. Germline CDR1 SGHAT, CDR2 FQNNGV. The CDR3 loop spans 14 amino acids. The CDR3 is CASSFRGAGNTIYF. The CDR3 nucleotides read TGTGCCAGCAGCTTCCGCGGGGCTGGAAACACCATATATTTT.

CDR3 protein: CASRGRLSTDTQYF. CDR3 coding DNA: TGTGCCAGCAGGGGGCGACTTAGCACAGATACGCAGTATTTT. The V call is TRBV9, the J call TRBJ2-3; D possibly corresponds to TRBD1 (5 bases). The CDR3 spans 14 residues. From germline, CDR1 is SGDLS and CDR2 YYNGEE. The ends were cut back, 5 bases at V and 0 bases at J, with 10 bases in the middle.

CDR3 sequence: CASSDRRSSPLHF. CDR3 nucleotide sequence: TGTGCCAGCAGTGATAGGCGATCTTCACCCCTCCACTTT. The V gene is TRBV6-1, the J gene TRBJ1-6; D is undetermined. In germline, CDR1 is MNHNS, CDR2 SASEGT. Trimming pared 3 bases from V and 9 bases from J, leaving 9 bases between. This CDR3 contains 13 residues.

DNA of the CDR3: TGCGCCAGCAGCTTGGGGCAGGGGTATAATTCACCCCTCCACTTT. It specifies CASSLGQGYNSPLHF. The genes are TRBV5-1 and TRBJ1-6; TRBD1 might be the D (6 bases). V was trimmed by 0 bases and J by 4 bases, leaving 8 bases between them. This CDR3 comprises 15 residues. From germline, CDR1 is SGHRS and CDR2 YFSETQ.

This clone showed up just once. The chain couples TRBV19 to TRBJ1-4; 7 bases match TRBD1. J was trimmed by 0 bases and V by 6 bases; bases with no gene match: 1. This CDR3 has 14 residues. Germline CDR1 and CDR2: LNHDA and SQIVND (reference sequence). The CDR3 DNA follows: TGTGCCAGTAGGGGGACAGCAACTAATGAAAAACTGTTTTTT. Its translation is CASRGTATNEKLFF.

About this clone itself: Its ends do not fully match the called genes, so a read error is possible. This chain joins TRBV7-7 and TRBJ2-3, with 10 bases aligning to TRBD2. The germline CDR1 and CDR2 sequences are SSHAT and FNYEAQ (reference sequence). The CDR3 has 16 residues. DNA of the CDR3: TGTGCTAGCAGCTTGTCTAGCGGGAGTGGGGTAGATACGCAGTATTTT. Its translation is CASSLSSGSGVDTQYF.

This clone appeared a single time. The CDR3 nucleotides read TGTGCCAGCAGCTTAGCACCCATTGGTGGGGAGACCCAGTACTTC. It encodes CASSLAPIGGETQYF. V usage is TRBV7-2 and J usage is TRBJ2-5; D is ambiguous. V was shortened by 0 bases and J by 5 bases, with 13 bases between the two germline ends. Germline CDR1 and CDR2: SGHTA and FQGNSA. The CDR3 is 15 amino acids.

V is TRBV5-1 and J is TRBJ2-5; D perhaps matches TRBD2 (7 bases). Germline CDR1 and CDR2: SGHRS and YFSETQ. The CDR3 covers 18 residues. Trimming removed 4 bases from V and 5 bases from J, with 27 bases in between. The CDR3 DNA follows: TGCGCCAGCAGCCCCAGAACTAAAGCAAGGGGAGGGGGGGAGACCCAGTACTTC. It translates to CASSPRTKARGGGETQYF.

The V and J genes are TRBV6-6 and TRBJ2-2; D call uncertain. Germline CDR1 MNHNY, CDR2 SVGAGI (reference sequence). V lost 3 bases and J 2 bases, leaving 13 bases between the germline ends. CDR3 size: 16 residues. The CDR3 nucleotides are TGTGCCAGCAGTTATGTTGTGGGAACAAACACCGGGGAGCTGTTTTTT. Its protein product is CASSYVVGTNTGELFF.